This TCR beta chain comes out of a study of regulatory T cells in long-lasting Graves disease. Across the study: Antithyroid drugs had been given to newly diagnosed Graves' patients for under 3 months.

The V and J ends lost 1 base and 5 bases respectively, with 11 bases between them. This CDR3 is 15 amino acids long. Germline V CDR1 and CDR2: SGHAT, FQNNGV. The study's findings and limits: Among the persistent patients, 2,741 public clonotypes were shared, more than the roughly 970 shared among new patients.

Time point of the sample: newly diagnosed GD, antithyroid drugs for less than 3 months. PBMC-extracted RNA yielded the TCR library. Each patient gave 7 to 10 milliliters of EDTA-anticoagulated peripheral blood. For TCR beta, libraries came from iRepertoire HTBI primers and Arm-PCR of CDR3 regions. From the multiplex PCR reads, TCRdb called clonotypes with MiXCR, one entry per CDR3 protein. The sample records over 300,000 distinct CDR3 sequences, roughly a sixth being singletons. The table lists this clonotype with many counts. Its cognate antigen is unknown. The receptor comes from a female donor with Graves disease. This chain connects TRBV11-2 to TRBJ1-4; D unclear. The source was peripheral blood mononuclear cells (PBMCs), collected at new diagnosis, from a patient treated with antithyroid drugs. The CDR3 region is CASSLGGGSNEKLFF. In DNA form, the CDR3 reads TGTGCCAGCAGCTTAGGGGGAGGTTCAAATGAAAAACTGTTTTTT.